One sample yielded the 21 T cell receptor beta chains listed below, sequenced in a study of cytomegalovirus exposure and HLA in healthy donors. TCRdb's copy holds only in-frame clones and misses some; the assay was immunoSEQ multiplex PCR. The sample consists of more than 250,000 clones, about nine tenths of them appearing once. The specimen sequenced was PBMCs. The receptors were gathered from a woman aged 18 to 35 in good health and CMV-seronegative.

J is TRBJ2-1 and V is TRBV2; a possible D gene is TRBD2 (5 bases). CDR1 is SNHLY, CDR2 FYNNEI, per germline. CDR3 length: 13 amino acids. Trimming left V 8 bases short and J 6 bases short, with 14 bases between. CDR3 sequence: CASESGTLNEQFF. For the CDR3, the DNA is TGTGCCAGCGAGAGCGGAACGCTCAATGAGCAGTTCTTC.

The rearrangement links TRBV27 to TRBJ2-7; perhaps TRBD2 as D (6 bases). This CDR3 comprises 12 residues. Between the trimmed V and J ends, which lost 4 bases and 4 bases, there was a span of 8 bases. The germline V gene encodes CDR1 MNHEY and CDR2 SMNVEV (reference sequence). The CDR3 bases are TGTGCCAGCAGTTGGGGGGAGTACGAGCAGTACTTC. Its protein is CASSWGEYEQYF.

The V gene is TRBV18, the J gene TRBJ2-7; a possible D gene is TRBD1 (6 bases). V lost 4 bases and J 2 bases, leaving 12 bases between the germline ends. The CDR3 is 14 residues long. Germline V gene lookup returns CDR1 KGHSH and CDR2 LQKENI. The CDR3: CASSQTGATYEQYF. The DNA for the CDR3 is TGTGCCAGCTCACAGACAGGAGCTACCTACGAGCAGTACTTC.

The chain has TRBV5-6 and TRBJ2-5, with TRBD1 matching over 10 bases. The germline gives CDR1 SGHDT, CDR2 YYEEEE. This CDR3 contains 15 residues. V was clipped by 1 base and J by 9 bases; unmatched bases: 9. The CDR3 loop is CASSLWGQGSLAQYF. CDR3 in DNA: TGTGCCAGCAGCTTGTGGGGACAGGGGAGCTTGGCCCAGTACTTC.

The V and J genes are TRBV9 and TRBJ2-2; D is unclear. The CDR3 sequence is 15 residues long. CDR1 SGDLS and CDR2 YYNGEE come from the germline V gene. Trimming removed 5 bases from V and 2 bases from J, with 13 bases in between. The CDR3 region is CASSSLDTNTGELFF. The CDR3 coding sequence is TGTGCCAGCAGTTCTCTTGACACAAACACCGGGGAGCTGTTTTTT.

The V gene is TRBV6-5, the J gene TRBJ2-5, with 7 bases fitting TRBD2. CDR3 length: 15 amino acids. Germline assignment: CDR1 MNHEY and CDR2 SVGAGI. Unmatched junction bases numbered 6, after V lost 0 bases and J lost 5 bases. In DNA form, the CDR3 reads TGTGCCAGCAGTTACTCGTCGGTTAGCGGGGAGACCCAGTACTTC. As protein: CASSYSSVSGETQYF.

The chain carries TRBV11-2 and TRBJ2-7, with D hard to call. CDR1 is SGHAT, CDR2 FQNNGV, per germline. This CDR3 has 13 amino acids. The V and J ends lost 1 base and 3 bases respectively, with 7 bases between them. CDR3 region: CASSLGSGYEQYF. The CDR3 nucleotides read TGTGCCAGCAGCTTAGGCTCGGGCTACGAGCAGTACTTC.

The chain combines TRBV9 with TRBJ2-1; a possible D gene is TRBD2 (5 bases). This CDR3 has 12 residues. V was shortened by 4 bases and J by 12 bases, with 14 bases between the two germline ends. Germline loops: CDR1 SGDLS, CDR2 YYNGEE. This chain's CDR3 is CASSRTGPRQFF. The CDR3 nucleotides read TGTGCCAGCAGCCGGACTGGTCCTCGGCAGTTCTTC.

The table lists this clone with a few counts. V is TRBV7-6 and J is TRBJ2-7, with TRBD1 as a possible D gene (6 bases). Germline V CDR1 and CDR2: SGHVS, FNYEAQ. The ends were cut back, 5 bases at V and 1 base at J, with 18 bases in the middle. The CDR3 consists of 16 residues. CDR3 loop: CASSGGRDPGSYEQYF. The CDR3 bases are TGTGCCAGCAGCGGGGGCCGGGACCCGGGGTCCTACGAGCAGTACTTC.

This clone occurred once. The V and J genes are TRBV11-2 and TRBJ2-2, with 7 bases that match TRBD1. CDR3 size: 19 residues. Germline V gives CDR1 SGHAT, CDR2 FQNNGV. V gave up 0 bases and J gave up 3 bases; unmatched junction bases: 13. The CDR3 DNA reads TGTGCCAGCAGCTTAGAGAGACAGGGTGGTGGGGTACACACCGGGGAGCTGTTTTTT. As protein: CASSLERQGGGVHTGELFF.

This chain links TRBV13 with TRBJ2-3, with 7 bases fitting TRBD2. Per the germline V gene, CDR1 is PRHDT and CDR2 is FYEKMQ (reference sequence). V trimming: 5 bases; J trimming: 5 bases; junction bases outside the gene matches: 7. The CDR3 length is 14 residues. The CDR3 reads CASSQGTGGDTQYF. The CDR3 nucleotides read TGTGCCAGCAGCCAAGGGACGGGGGGAGATACGCAGTATTTT.

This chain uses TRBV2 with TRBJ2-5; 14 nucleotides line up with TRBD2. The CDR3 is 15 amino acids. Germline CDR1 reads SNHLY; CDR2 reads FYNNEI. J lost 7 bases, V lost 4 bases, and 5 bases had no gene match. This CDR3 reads CASSGTSGRTTTQYF. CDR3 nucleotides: TGTGCCAGCAGTGGGACTAGCGGGAGGACCACGACCCAGTACTTC.

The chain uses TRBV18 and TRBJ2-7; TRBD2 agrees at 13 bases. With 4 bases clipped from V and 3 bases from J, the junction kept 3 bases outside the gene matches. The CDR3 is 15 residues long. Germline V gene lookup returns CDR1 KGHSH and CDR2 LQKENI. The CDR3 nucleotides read TGTGCCAGCTCACGAGGGACTAGCGGGAACTACGAGCAGTACTTC. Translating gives CASSRGTSGNYEQYF. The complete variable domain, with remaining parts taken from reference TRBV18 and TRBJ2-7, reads NAGVMQNPRHLVRRRGQEARLRCSPMKGHSHVYWYRQLPEEGLKFMVYLQKENIIDESGMPKERFSAEFPKEGPSILRIQQVVRGDSAAYFCASSRGTSGNYEQYFGPGTRLTVT.

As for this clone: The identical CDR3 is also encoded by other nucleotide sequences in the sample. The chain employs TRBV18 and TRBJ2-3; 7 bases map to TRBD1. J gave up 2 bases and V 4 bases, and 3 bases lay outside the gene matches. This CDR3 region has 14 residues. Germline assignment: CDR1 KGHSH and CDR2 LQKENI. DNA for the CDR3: TGTGCCAGCTCACGGCAGGGGGACACAGATACGCAGTATTTT. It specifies CASSRQGDTDTQYF.

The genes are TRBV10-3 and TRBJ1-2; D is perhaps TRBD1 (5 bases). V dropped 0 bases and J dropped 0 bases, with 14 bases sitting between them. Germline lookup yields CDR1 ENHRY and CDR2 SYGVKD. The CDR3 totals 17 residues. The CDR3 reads CAISESTTVLANYGYTF. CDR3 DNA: TGTGCCATCAGTGAGTCGACGACAGTTCTCGCTAACTATGGCTACACCTTC.

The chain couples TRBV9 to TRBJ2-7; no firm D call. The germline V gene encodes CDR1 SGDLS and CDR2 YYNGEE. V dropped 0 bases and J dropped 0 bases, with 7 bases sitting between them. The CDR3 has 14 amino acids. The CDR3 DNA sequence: TGTGCCAGCAGCGTAGATCTAGTCTCCTACGAGCAGTACTTC. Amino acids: CASSVDLVSYEQYF.

In DNA, the CDR3 is TGTGCCAGCGCCGTCCCTCCGGGGGGGTCTATGGTAGAGGGCTACACCTTC. Amino acid sequence: CASAVPPGGSMVEGYTF. The J gene is TRBJ1-2, the V gene TRBV5-6; D is possibly TRBD1 (5 bases). Trimming removed 7 bases from V and 8 bases from J, with 30 bases in between. The length of the CDR3 is 17 residues. Germline V lookup: CDR1 SGHDT, CDR2 YYEEEE. The full variable domain, with the rest looked up from reference TRBV5-6 and TRBJ1-2, is DAGVTQSPTHLIKTRGQQVTLRCSPKSGHDTVSWYQQALGQGPQFIFQYYEEEERQRGNFPDRFSGHQFPNYSSELNVNALLLGDSALYLCASAVPPGGSMVEGYTFGSGTRLTVV.

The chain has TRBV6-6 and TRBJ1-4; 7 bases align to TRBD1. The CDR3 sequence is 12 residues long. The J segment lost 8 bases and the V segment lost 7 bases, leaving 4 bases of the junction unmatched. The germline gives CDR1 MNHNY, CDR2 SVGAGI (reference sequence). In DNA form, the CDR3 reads TGTGCCAGCAATGACAGGGAGGAAAAACTGTTTTTT. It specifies CASNDREEKLFF.

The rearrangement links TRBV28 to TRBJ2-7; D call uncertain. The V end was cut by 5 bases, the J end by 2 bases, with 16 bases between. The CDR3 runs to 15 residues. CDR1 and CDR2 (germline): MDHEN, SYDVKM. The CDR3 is CASSTRLPIPYEQYF. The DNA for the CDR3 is TGTGCCAGCAGTACCCGACTCCCAATCCCCTACGAGCAGTACTTC. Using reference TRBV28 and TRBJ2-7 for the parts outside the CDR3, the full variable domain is DVKVTQSSRYLVKRTGEKVFLECVQDMDHENMFWYRQDPGLGLRLIYFSYDVKMKEKGDIPEGYSVSREKKERFSLILESASTNQTSMYLCASSTRLPIPYEQYFGPGTRLTVT.

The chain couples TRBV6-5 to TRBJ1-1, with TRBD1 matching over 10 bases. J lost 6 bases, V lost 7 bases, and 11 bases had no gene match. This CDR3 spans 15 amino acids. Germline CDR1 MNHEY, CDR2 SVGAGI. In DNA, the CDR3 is TGTGCCAGCATCAGTTATAGGACAGGGGGATCTGAAGCTTTCTTT. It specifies CASISYRTGGSEAFF.

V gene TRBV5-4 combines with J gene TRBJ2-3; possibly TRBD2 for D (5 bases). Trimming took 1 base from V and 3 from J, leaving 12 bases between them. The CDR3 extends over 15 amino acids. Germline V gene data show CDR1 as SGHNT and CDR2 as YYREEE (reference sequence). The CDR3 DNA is TGTGCCAGCAGCTTGAAAACTAGGGCTACAGATACGCAGTATTTT. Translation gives CASSLKTRATDTQYF.